The 23 T cell receptor beta chains listed next were all sequenced from one sample in a study of naive and memory T cell subsets. Whole-blood samples were more than 2 ml of peripheral blood from healthy adult volunteers. Reverse transcription of blood and skin TCR RNA was primed at alpha and beta constant regions. TCRdb reanalysed the 5' RACE reads using MiXCR and keeps one entry per CDR3 protein. The sample carries about 22,000 distinct CDR3 sequences, about 4% recorded once. The receptors stem from a male donor in good health.

This clonotype was counted at least ten times. This chain links TRBV29-1 with TRBJ2-3; no firm D call. V dropped 4 bases and J dropped 8 bases, with 13 bases sitting between them. Germline loops: CDR1 SQVTM, CDR2 ANQGSEA. The CDR3 totals 12 residues. CDR3 nucleotides: TGCAGCGTTGCGGCCATCGGGCCTACGCAGTATTTT. This gives the protein CSVAAIGPTQYF.

This clonotype showed up many times. The genes are TRBV24-1 and TRBJ2-2; 9 bases map to TRBD1. The V gene's germline CDR1 is KGHDR and CDR2 SFDVKD. This CDR3 spans 14 amino acids. V shed 7 bases, J shed 4 bases, and the junction held 3 bases outside the gene matches. CDR3: CATSATGGTGELFF. The CDR3 nucleotides are TGTGCCACCAGCGCGACAGGGGGCACCGGGGAGCTGTTTTTT.

This clonotype has a count of ten or more. This chain links TRBV6-5 with TRBJ2-7; D may match TRBD1 or TRBD2 (5 bases each). Per germline, CDR1 MNHEY and CDR2 SVGAGI. The ends were cut back, 6 bases at V and 1 base at J, with 16 bases in the middle. The CDR3 runs 15 residues. CDR3 in DNA: TGTGCCAGCAGGAGGGACGGGGTGAGTTCCTACGAGCAGTACTTC. It codes for CASRRDGVSSYEQYF.

This clonotype was recorded at least ten times. This sequence joins TRBV7-2 and TRBJ1-4, with TRBD1 identical over 8 bases. J gave up 0 bases and V 4 bases, and 4 bases lay outside the gene matches. This CDR3 has 16 residues. CDR1 is SGHTA, CDR2 FQGNSA, per germline. CDR3: CASSSGQGTTNEKLFF. CDR3 sequence (DNA): TGTGCCAGCAGCTCCGGACAGGGCACAACTAATGAAAAACTGTTTTTT.

This clonotype showed up many times. The rearrangement uses TRBV4-1 and TRBJ1-3; no firm D call. V was shortened by 0 bases and J by 3 bases, with 6 bases between the two germline ends. The germline gives CDR1 MGHRA, CDR2 YSYEKL. The CDR3 consists of 14 residues. The CDR3 region is CASSQDGDGNTIYF. CDR3 sequence (DNA): TGCGCCAGCAGCCAAGATGGGGATGGAAACACCATATATTTT.

This clonotype was detected ten times or more. CDR3 DNA: TGTGCCAGCAGCTTGGGGGCGGGGGCTACGAACACCGGGGAGCTGTTTTTT. Translation: CASSLGAGATNTGELFF. The chain combines TRBV5-6 with TRBJ2-2, with D possibly being TRBD2 (7 bases). Germline CDR1 reads SGHDT; CDR2 reads YYEEEE. The length of the CDR3 is 17 residues. V lost 0 bases and J lost 0, with 12 bases in between.

This clonotype has ten or more counts. The chain is built from TRBV7-2 and TRBJ1-1; TRBD1 matches at 11 bases. CDR3 length equals 15 residues. CDR1 and CDR2 (germline): SGHTA, FQGNSA. V lost 1 base to trimming and J lost 4 bases; unmatched junction nucleotides: 2. Here the CDR3 reads CASSLGGTGGTEAFF. CDR3 coding DNA: TGTGCCAGCAGCTTAGGTGGGACAGGGGGCACTGAAGCTTTCTTT.

This clonotype was detected many times. The V and J genes are TRBV2 and TRBJ2-3, with D unresolved. The CDR3 sequence is 14 residues long. V lost 6 bases and J lost 1, with 11 bases in between. CDR1 and CDR2 from the germline V gene are SNHLY and FYNNEI. CDR3 in amino acids: CASSLSSRTDTQYF. CDR3 sequence (DNA): TGTGCCAGCAGCTTAAGTTCCCGCACAGATACGCAGTATTTT.

This clonotype was observed many times. The chain joins TRBV29-1 to TRBJ1-2; 7 nucleotides agree with TRBD1. Trimming at V came to 0 bases and at J to 2 bases, leaving 6 bases not matched to a gene. This CDR3 contains 15 residues. Germline-derived CDR1 and CDR2 are SQVTM and ANQGSEA. This CDR3 reads CSVEDWVRGNYGYTF. The CDR3 nucleotides read TGCAGCGTTGAAGATTGGGTCAGGGGGAACTATGGCTACACCTTC.

By frequency in the sample, this clonotype is medium-sized. The chain's CDR3 is CASSRLGPGGTDTQYF. The CDR3 region has the DNA TGCGCCAGCAGCCGGTTGGGCCCGGGAGGGACAGATACGCAGTATTTT. The chain is built from TRBV4-1 and TRBJ2-3; the match to TRBD2 covers 8 bases. Germline loops: CDR1 MGHRA, CDR2 YSYEKL. The trim removed 4 bases at V and 3 bases at J, leaving 9 bases unmatched. The CDR3 has 16 residues.

This clonotype showed up many times. The J gene is TRBJ2-1, the V gene TRBV7-9; 13 bases align to TRBD2. The CDR3 is made up of 15 amino acids. CDR1 is SEHNR, CDR2 FQNEAQ, per germline (reference sequence). V dropped 3 bases and J dropped 7; count of bases not matched to a gene: 3. CDR3 loop: CASSLTSGGPNEQFF. Written as DNA, the CDR3 is TGTGCCAGCAGCTTGACTAGCGGGGGGCCAAATGAGCAGTTCTTC.

This clonotype was seen repeatedly, ten times or more. The rearrangement joins TRBV20-1 to TRBJ2-3; 9 bases match TRBD2. The CDR3 contains 16 residues. Germline assignment: CDR1 DFQATT and CDR2 SNEGSKA (reference sequence). V shed 3 bases, J shed 0 bases, and the junction held 7 bases outside the gene matches. CDR3 in amino acids: CSARSSSGTSTDTQYF. The CDR3 DNA follows: TGCAGTGCTAGGTCGTCTAGCGGGACTAGCACAGATACGCAGTATTTT.

This clonotype has only a few counts. J is TRBJ2-7 and V is TRBV28; D gene ambiguous. V lost 2 bases, J lost 0 bases, and 17 bases lay in between. Germline V gene lookup returns CDR1 MDHEN and CDR2 SYDVKM. There are 17 residues in the CDR3. The CDR3 spells CASSLNGGARYSYEQYF. For the CDR3, the DNA is TGTGCCAGCAGTTTAAACGGCGGAGCCAGGTACTCCTACGAGCAGTACTTC.

This clonotype was recorded many times. This chain links TRBV19 with TRBJ1-2; D gene unclear. The germline V and J ends were trimmed by 3 bases and 2 bases, with 13 bases remaining between them. In germline, CDR1 is LNHDA, CDR2 SQIVND (reference sequence). There are 15 residues in the CDR3. In DNA, the CDR3 is TGTGCCAGTAGTATGAATCTTGGGCAGAACTATGGCTACACCTTC. This gives the protein CASSMNLGQNYGYTF.

The sample holds a few counts of this clonotype. This chain joins TRBV5-1 and TRBJ2-1; D remains ambiguous. Between the trimmed V and J ends, which lost 0 bases and 5 bases, there was a span of 9 bases. Germline V gene sequence: CDR1 SGHRS, CDR2 YFSETQ. This CDR3 is built from 14 residues. The CDR3 protein is CASSLALGNNEQFF. CDR3 nucleotides: TGCGCCAGCAGCTTGGCGTTGGGCAACAATGAGCAGTTCTTC.

This clonotype was found many times. The rearrangement uses TRBV28 and TRBJ2-1; D gene uncertain. Germline loops: CDR1 MDHEN, CDR2 SYDVKM. Trimming took off 7 bases at V and 9 bases at J, with 16 bases between the two ends. The CDR3 runs to 13 residues. The DNA for the CDR3 is TGTGCCAGCATTAGTTCAGACGACCCTGAGCAGTTCTTC. Its protein is CASISSDDPEQFF.

The sample holds many counts of this clonotype. The chain couples TRBV19 to TRBJ2-1, with 9 bases identical to TRBD1. The CDR3 covers 15 residues. CDR1 and CDR2 (germline): LNHDA, SQIVND (reference sequence). J lost 6 bases, V lost 6 bases, and 9 bases had no gene match. The DNA for the CDR3 is TGTGCCAGTAGGCCGGGACAGGGAGTTGTCAATGAGCAGTTCTTC. Translating it yields CASRPGQGVVNEQFF.

This clonotype appeared many times. This chain's CDR3 is CASSPGTGRNEQFF. CDR3 in DNA: TGTGCCAGCAGTCCTGGGACAGGGAGGAATGAGCAGTTCTTC. This chain uses TRBV5-6 with TRBJ2-1; 9 bases align to TRBD1. This CDR3 is built from 14 residues. Losses at the gene ends were 5 bases for V and 7 bases for J; bases not matched to a gene: 7. Germline V gene data show CDR1 as SGHDT and CDR2 as YYEEEE.

Many counts were recorded for this clonotype. The chain combines TRBV2 with TRBJ2-4; D is possibly TRBD1 or TRBD2 (6 bases each). Germline V lookup: CDR1 SNHLY, CDR2 FYNNEI. CDR3 length: 12 residues. Trimming left V 8 bases short and J 5 bases short, with 10 bases between. CDR3 bases: TGTGCCAGCGGGGGGCGGCAAAACATTCAGTACTTC. It translates to CASGGRQNIQYF.

This clonotype is labeled as medium-sized. The V and J genes are TRBV11-2 and TRBJ2-5, with D tentatively TRBD1 (5 bases). CDR1 is SGHAT, CDR2 FQNNGV, per germline. V lost 5 bases and J 8 bases, leaving 15 bases between the germline ends. The CDR3 has 13 residues. DNA of the CDR3: TGTGCCAGCAGCATTAGGGGATCGGAAACCCAGTACTTC. Its protein is CASSIRGSETQYF.

Notes on this clonotype: A much larger clone differs by one base, so this may be a read error. V usage is TRBV5-6 and J usage is TRBJ2-7, with 7 nucleotides matching TRBD1. Germline CDR1 and CDR2: SGHDT and YYEEEE. The length of the CDR3 is 14 residues. The V gene end was trimmed by 0 bases and the J gene end by 7 bases; junction bases not matched to a gene: 7. The chain's CDR3 is CASSLGLGGGEQYF. Here the CDR3 DNA reads TGTGCCAGCAGCTTGGGGCTAGGGGGCGGGGAGCAGTACTTC.

This clonotype has a handful of counts. The gene calls are TRBV11-2 and TRBJ2-7; TRBD1 agrees at 10 bases. Trimming took 1 base from V and 6 from J; bases not matched to a gene: 6. The germline V gene encodes CDR1 SGHAT and CDR2 FQNNGV. This CDR3 is built from 15 residues. Written as DNA, the CDR3 is TGTGCCAGCAGCTTAGTGGGACAGGGGATTGTCGAGCAGTACTTC. Protein: CASSLVGQGIVEQYF.

This clonotype showed up many times. This sequence joins TRBV28 and TRBJ2-3; D may be TRBD1 or TRBD2 (5 bases each). Germline V gives CDR1 MDHEN, CDR2 SYDVKM. The CDR3 consists of 15 residues. V lost 8 bases to trimming and J lost 1 base, with 16 bases between them. The CDR3 bases are TGTGCCAGCGCCCCGAGGGGCACTCGCACAGATACGCAGTATTTT. As protein: CASAPRGTRTDTQYF.